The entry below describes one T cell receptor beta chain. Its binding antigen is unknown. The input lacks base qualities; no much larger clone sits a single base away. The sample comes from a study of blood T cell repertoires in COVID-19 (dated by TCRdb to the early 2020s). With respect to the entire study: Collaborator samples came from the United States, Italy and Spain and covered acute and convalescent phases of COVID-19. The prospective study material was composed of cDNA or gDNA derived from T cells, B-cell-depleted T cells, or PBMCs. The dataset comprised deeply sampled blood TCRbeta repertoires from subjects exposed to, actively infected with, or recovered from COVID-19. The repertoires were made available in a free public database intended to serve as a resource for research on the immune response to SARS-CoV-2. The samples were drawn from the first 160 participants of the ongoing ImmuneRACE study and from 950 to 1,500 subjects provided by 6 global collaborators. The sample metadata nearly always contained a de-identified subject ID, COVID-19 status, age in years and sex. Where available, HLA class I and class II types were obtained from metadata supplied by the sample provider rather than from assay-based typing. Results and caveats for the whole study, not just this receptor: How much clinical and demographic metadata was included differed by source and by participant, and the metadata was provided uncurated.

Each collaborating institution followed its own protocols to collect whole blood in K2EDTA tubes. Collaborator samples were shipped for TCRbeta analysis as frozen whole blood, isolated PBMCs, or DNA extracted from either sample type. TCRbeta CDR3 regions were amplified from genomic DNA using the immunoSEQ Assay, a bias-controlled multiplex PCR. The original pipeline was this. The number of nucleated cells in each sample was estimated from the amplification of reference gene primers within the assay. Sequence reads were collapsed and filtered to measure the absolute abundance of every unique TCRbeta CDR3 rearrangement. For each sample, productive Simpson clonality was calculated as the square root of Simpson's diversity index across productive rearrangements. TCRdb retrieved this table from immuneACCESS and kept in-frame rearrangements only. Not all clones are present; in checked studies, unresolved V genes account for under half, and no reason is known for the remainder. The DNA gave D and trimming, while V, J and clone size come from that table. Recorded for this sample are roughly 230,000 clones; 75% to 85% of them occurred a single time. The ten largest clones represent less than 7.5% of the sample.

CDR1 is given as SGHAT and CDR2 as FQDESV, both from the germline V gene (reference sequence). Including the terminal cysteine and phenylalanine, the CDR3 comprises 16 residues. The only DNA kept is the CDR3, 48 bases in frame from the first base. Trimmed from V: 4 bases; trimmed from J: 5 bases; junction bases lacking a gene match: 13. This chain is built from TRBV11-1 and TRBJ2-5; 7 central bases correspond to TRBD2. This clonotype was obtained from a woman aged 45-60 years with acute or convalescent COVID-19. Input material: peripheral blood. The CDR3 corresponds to CASSSGLVAVSETQYF. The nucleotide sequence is TGTGCCAGCAGCTCCGGACTAGTCGCGGTCTCGGAGACCCAGTACTTC. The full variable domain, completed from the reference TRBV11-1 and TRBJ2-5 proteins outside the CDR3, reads EAEVAQSPRYKITEKSQAVAFWCDPISGHATLYWYRQILGQGPELLVQFQDESVVDDSQLPKDRFSAERLKGVDSTLKIQPAELGDSAMYLCASSSGLVAVSETQYFGPGTRLLVL.